This paragraph reports one T cell receptor (beta chain). These data belong to a study of blood T cell repertoires in COVID-19. About the research overall: PBMCs, B-cell-depleted T cells, or T cells provided the cDNA or gDNA that made up the material.

Data came from immunoSEQ multiplex PCR; TCRdb stores just in-frame clones and leaves some out. This table has 150,000 or so clones, roughly 84% appearing once. Per germline, CDR1 SGHRS and CDR2 YFSETQ. The CDR3 extends over 20 amino acids. Trimming removed 4 bases at V and 2 bases at J, with 30 bases between. This clonotype originated in a man aged 55-75 years who had recovered from COVID-19. V gene TRBV5-1 combines with J gene TRBJ2-5; maybe TRBD1 (7 bases). Sequenced: peripheral blood. CDR3 amino acids: CASSARQGGGGLGLQETQYF. DNA of the CDR3: TGCGCCAGCAGCGCAAGACAGGGTGGGGGAGGCCTGGGGTTACAAGAGACCCAGTACTTC.